This entry features one T cell receptor beta chain sequence. Its antigen is unknown. The CDR3 has 14 residues. V dropped 4 bases and J dropped 1 base, with 11 bases sitting between them. Germline assignment: CDR1 MGHRA and CDR2 YSYEKL. The data are from a study of shared clonotypes between healthy human individuals. Only in-frame clones appear in the TCRdb table, and some are missing; sequencing was by immunoSEQ multiplex PCR. Of approximately 720,000 clones listed, about 90% are singletons. Study observations and caveats: Approximately 5% of naive CD4 clonotypes were shared across four donors.

Terminally differentiated effector memory CD45RA+ cells were excluded by CCR7 positive selection of CD45RO-negative cells. What was sequenced was naive CD8+ T cells sorted from blood. The chain is built from TRBV4-1 and TRBJ2-7; perhaps TRBD1 as D (6 bases). This TCR was recovered from a man aged 25 to 45 in good health. The CDR3, as DNA: TGCGCCAGCAGCCTGCGGACAGTTTCCTACGAGCAGTACTTC. It codes for CASSLRTVSYEQYF.